This TCR beta chain was recovered during a study of Ad26.COV2.S vaccination and SARS-CoV-2 variants. Study-level background: Each vaccinee took Ad26.COV2.S intramuscularly, once or twice 56 days apart.

The germline V gene encodes CDR1 LNHDA and CDR2 SQIVND (reference sequence). This CDR3 is built from 19 residues. V was pared by 9 bases and J by 0 bases, with 15 bases of the junction left unmatched. TCRdb's copy holds only in-frame clones and misses some; the assay was immunoSEQ multiplex PCR. Among 200,000 to 250,000 clones listed, 70% to 90% were seen once. Treatment of the sample: roughly 20 received Ad26.COV2.S at low or high dose, single or two shots; 5 received placebo; per-sample allocation not given. Sampling took place 63 days after the first vaccine or placebo injection. This adult donor, from Boston, was 18-55 years old. This clone showed up just a few times.

The chain combines TRBV19 with TRBJ2-1; 12 bases are shared with TRBD2. The sequence came from a person between 18 and 60 years old who received the Ad26.COV2.S COVID-19 vaccine or a placebo. The input for sequencing was peripheral blood, taken in a trial of Ad26.COV2.S vaccine versus placebo. The CDR3 here is CASREGGLAGSSSYNEQFF. CDR3 nucleotides: TGTGCCAGCAGGGAGGGGGGACTAGCGGGTTCGAGCTCCTACAATGAGCAGTTCTTC.